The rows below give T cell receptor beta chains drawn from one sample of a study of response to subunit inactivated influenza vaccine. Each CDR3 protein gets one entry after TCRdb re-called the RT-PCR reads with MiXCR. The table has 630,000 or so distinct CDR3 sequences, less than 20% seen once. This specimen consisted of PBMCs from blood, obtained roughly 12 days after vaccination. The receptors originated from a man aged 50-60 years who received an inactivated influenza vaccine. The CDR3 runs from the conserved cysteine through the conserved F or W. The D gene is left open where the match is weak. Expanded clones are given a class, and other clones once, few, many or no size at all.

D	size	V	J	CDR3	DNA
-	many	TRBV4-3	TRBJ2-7	CASSQEAQGYSYEQYF	TGCGCCAGCAGCCAAGAGGCGCAGGGGTACTCCTACGAGCAGTACTTC
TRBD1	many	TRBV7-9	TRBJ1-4	CASSPPDRLENEKLFF	TGTGCCAGCAGCCCGCCGGACAGGCTAGAAAATGAAAAACTGTTTTTT
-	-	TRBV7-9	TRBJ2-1	CASSSFAGASYNEQFF	TGTGCCAGCAGCTCCTTTGCGGGGGCGTCCTACAATGAGCAGTTCTTC
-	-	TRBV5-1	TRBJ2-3	CASRIPGAQATQYF	TGCGCCAGCAGAATACCCGGGGCTCAGGCTACGCAGTATTTT
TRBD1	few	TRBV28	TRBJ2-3	CASSWDRETDTQYF	TGTGCCAGCAGTTGGGACAGGGAGACAGATACGCAGTATTTT
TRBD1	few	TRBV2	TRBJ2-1	CATVDRGIGGEQFF	TGTGCCACCGTTGACAGGGGGATAGGTGGTGAGCAGTTCTTC
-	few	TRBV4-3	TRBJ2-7	CASSQGVGGYEQYF	TGCGCCAGCAGCCAAGGGGTAGGGGGCTACGAGCAGTACTTC
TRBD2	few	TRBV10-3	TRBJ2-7	CAINSGTTSYEQYF	TGTGCCATCAACTCCGGGACTACCTCCTACGAGCAGTACTTC
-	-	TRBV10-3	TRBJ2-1	CAISEELGGAGNEQFF	TGTGCCATCAGTGAGGAACTTGGGGGCGCGGGGAATGAGCAGTTCTTC
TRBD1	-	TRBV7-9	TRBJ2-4	CASSHRDRVMAKNIQYF	TGTGCCAGCAGCCACCGGGACAGGGTAATGGCCAAAAACATTCAGTACTTC
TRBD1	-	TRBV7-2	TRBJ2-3	CASSSGTGLKDTQYF	TGTGCCAGCAGCTCCGGGACAGGGCTCAAAGATACGCAGTATTTT
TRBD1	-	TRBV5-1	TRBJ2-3	CASSLEGQGAGDTQYF	TGCGCCAGCAGCTTGGAGGGACAGGGGGCTGGAGATACGCAGTATTTT
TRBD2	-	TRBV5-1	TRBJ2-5	CASSPTSGGETQYF	TGCGCCAGCAGCCCGACTAGCGGGGGGGAGACCCAGTACTTC
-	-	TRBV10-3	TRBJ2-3	CAISVEKGDTQYF	TGTGCCATCAGTGTAGAAAAAGGAGATACGCAGTATTTT
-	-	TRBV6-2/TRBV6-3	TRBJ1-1	CASRQSRYTEAFF	TGTGCCAGCAGACAGTCCCGGTACACTGAAGCTTTCTTT
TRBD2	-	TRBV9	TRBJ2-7	CASGGTSGYEQYF	TGTGCCAGCGGGGGGACTAGCGGCTACGAGCAGTACTTC
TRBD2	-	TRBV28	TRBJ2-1	CASSLWGTSGMYNEQFF	TGTGCCAGCAGTTTATGGGGGACTAGCGGGATGTACAATGAGCAGTTCTTC
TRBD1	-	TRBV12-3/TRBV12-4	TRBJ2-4	CASSLLGTALAKNIQYF	TGTGCCAGCAGTCTCCTCGGGACAGCCCTAGCCAAAAACATTCAGTACTTC
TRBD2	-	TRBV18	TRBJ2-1	CASPPGGLAGESTEQFF	TGTGCCAGCCCACCAGGGGGACTAGCGGGGGAATCTACTGAGCAGTTCTTC
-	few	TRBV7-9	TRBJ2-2	CASSPDTNTGELFF	TGTGCCAGCAGCCCGGACACTAACACCGGGGAGCTGTTTTTT
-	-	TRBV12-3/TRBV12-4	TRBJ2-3	CASSLAIGGGWTDTQYF	TGTGCCAGCAGTTTAGCGATTGGGGGCGGATGGACAGATACGCAGTATTTT
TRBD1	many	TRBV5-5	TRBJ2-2	CASSPRQGTGELFF	TGTGCCAGCAGCCCTCGACAGGGCACCGGGGAGCTGTTTTTT
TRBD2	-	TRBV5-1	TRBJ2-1	CASSSRGEGNEQFF	TGCGCCAGCAGCTCCCGGGGGGAGGGTAATGAGCAGTTCTTC
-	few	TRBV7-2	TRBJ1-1	CASRKGDTFEAFF	TGTGCCAGCCGCAAGGGTGACACCTTTGAAGCTTTCTTT
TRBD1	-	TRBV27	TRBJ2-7	CASSPAGTGAYEQYF	TGTGCCAGCAGCCCCGCCGGGACAGGGGCCTACGAGCAGTACTTC
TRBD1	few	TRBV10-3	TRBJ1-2	CAISEENRGGYTF	TGTGCCATCAGTGAGGAGAACAGGGGGGGCTACACCTTC
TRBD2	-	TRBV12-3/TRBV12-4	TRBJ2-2	CASSQLAGMNTGELFF	TGTGCCAGCAGTCAACTAGCGGGAATGAACACCGGGGAGCTGTTTTTT
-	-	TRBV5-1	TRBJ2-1	CASSLGVGLRSYNEQFF	TGCGCCAGCAGCTTGGGGGTTGGGCTACGCTCCTACAATGAGCAGTTCTTC
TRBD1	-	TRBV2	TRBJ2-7	CASRKDRVNEQYF	TGTGCCAGCAGAAAGGACAGGGTAAACGAGCAGTACTTC
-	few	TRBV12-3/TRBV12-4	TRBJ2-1	CASSSSLYNEQFF	TGTGCCAGCAGTTCCTCACTTTACAATGAGCAGTTCTTC
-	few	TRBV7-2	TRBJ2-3	CASSLLAPSTDTQYF	TGTGCCAGCAGCTTACTGGCGCCGAGCACAGATACGCAGTATTTT
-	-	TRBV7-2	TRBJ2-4	CASSNLQGAKNIQYF	TGTGCCAGCAGCAACTTACAGGGCGCCAAAAACATTCAGTACTTC
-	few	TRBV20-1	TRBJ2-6	CSARPVSGANVLTF	TGCAGTGCTCGTCCAGTCTCTGGGGCCAACGTCCTGACTTTC
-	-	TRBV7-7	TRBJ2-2	CASSSRNTGELFF	TGTGCTAGCAGCTCAAGGAACACCGGGGAGCTGTTTTTT
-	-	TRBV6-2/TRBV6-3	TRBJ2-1	CASSYSATRHNEQFF	TGTGCCAGCAGTTACTCGGCGACTAGGCACAATGAGCAGTTCTTC
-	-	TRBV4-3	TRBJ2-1	CASSQAHISYNEQFF	TGCGCCAGCAGCCAAGCGCACATCTCCTACAATGAGCAGTTCTTC
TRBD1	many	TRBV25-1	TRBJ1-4	CASSVSLTGGTGEKLFF	TGTGCCAGCAGTGTCTCTCTGACAGGGGGCACTGGCGAAAAACTGTTTTTT
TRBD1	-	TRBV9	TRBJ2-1	CASSAGRDRAYNEQFF	TGTGCCAGCAGCGCCGGACGGGACAGGGCATACAATGAGCAGTTCTTC
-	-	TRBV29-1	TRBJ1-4	CSATDGTEKLFF	TGCAGCGCTACAGACGGGACAGAAAAACTGTTTTTT
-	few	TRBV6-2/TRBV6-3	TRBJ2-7	CASSYGWTNEQYF	TGTGCCAGCAGTTACGGTTGGACTAACGAGCAGTACTTC
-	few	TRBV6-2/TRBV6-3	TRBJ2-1	CASSLYHNEQFF	TGTGCCAGCAGTTTGTATCACAATGAGCAGTTCTTC
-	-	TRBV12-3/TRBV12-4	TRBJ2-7	CASSSAGTLLDEQYF	TGTGCCAGCAGCTCGGCCGGGACACTTCTCGACGAGCAGTACTTC
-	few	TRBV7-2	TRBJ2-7	CASSSSTRVYEQYF	TGTGCCAGCAGCTCCTCGACTAGGGTCTACGAGCAGTACTTC
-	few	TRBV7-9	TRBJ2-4	CASSLDPGDPKNIQYF	TGTGCCAGCAGCTTAGATCCGGGGGACCCCAAAAACATTCAGTACTTC
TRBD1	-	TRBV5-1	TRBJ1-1	CASSHRTGGNTEAFF	TGCGCCAGCAGCCATCGGACAGGGGGGAACACTGAAGCTTTCTTT
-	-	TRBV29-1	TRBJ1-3	CSVAGGELFGNTIYF	TGCAGCGTGGCGGGGGGGGAGCTTTTTGGAAACACCATATATTTT
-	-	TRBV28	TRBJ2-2	CASSFWRGTTGELFF	TGTGCCAGCAGTTTCTGGCGGGGAACCACCGGGGAGCTGTTTTTT
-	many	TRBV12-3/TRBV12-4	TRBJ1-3	CASRSAGNTIYF	TGTGCCAGCAGGTCAGCTGGAAACACCATATATTTT
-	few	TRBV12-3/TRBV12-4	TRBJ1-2	CASSGGGGRIGGYTF	TGTGCCAGCAGTGGGGGCGGGGGGCGAATTGGTGGCTACACCTTC
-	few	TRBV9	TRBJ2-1	CASIRRQSSYNEQFF	TGTGCCAGCATCAGAAGGCAGAGCTCCTACAATGAGCAGTTCTTC
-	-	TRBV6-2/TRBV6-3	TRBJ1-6	CASSSHTGRQSPLHF	TGTGCCAGCAGTTCCCATACAGGGAGGCAATCACCCCTCCACTTT
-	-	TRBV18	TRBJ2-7	CASSGTRDEQYF	TGTGCCAGCTCAGGAACGAGGGACGAGCAGTACTTC
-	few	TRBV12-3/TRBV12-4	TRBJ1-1	CASSRRGFSTEAFF	TGTGCCAGCAGTCGCAGGGGTTTTAGCACTGAAGCTTTCTTT
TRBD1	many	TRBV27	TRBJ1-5	CASRERQGANQPQHF	TGTGCCAGCAGAGAAAGACAGGGGGCTAATCAGCCCCAGCATTTT
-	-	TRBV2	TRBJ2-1	CASTTRDEQFF	TGTGCCAGCACCACGAGGGATGAGCAGTTCTTC
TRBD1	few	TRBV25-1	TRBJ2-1	CASSDRGPGYNEQFF	TGTGCCAGCAGTGACAGGGGGCCGGGCTACAATGAGCAGTTCTTC
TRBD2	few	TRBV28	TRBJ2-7	CASSSGTSGRSAYEQYF	TGTGCCAGCAGTTCCGGGACTAGCGGGAGAAGCGCCTACGAGCAGTACTTC